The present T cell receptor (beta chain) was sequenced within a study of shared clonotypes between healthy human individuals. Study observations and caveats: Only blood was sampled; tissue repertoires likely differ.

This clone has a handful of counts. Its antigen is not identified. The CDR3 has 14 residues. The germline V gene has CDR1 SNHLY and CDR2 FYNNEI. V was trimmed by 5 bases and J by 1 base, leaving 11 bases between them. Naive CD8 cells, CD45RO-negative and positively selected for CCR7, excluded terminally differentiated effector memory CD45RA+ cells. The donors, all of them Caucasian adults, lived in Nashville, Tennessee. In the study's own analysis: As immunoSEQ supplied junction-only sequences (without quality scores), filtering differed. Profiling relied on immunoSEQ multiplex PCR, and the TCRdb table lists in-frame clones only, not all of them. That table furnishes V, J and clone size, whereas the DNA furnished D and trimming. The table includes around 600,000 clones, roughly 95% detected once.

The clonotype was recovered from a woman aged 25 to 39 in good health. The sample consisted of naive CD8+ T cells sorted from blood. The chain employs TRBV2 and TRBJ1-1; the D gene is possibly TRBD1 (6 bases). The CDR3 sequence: CASSRWTANTEAFF. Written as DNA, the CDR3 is TGTGCCAGCAGTAGATGGACAGCGAACACTGAAGCTTTCTTT.